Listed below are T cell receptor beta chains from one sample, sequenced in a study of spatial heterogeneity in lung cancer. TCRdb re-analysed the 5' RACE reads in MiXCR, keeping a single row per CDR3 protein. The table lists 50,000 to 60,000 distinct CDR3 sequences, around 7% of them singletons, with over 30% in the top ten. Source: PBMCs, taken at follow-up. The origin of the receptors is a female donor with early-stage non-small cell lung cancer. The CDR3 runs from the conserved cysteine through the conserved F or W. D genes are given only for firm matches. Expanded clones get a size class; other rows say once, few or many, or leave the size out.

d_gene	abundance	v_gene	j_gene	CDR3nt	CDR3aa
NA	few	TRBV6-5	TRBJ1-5	TGTGCCAGCAGTTACTCCAACCCCCATAGCAATCAGCCCCAGCATTTT	CASSYSNPHSNQPQHF
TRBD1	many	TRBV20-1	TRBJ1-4	TGCAGTGCGCTCTGGCGACAGGGCGCGCTAGAAAAACTGTTTTTT	CSALWRQGALEKLFF
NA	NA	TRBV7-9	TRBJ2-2	TGTGCCAGCAGCTTAGTGGCAAACTGGGATACCGGGGAGCTGTTTTTT	CASSLVANWDTGELFF
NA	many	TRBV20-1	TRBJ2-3	TGCAGTGCTAGGGGGGGATGGAGGTGGTTTGGCACAGATACGCAGTATTTT	CSARGGWRWFGTDTQYF
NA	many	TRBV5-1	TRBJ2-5	TGCGCCAGCAGCTTGTTTGGGGACGGACAAGAGACCCAGTACTTC	CASSLFGDGQETQYF
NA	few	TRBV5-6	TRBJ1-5	TGTGCCAGCAGCTTGGGTTTTGATCAGCCCCAGCATTTT	CASSLGFDQPQHF
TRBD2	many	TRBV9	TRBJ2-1	TGTGCCAGCAGCGTAGTGCTAGCGGGGATAAACAATGAGCAGTTCTTC	CASSVVLAGINNEQFF
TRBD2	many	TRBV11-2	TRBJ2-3	TGTGCCAGCCTCCCGAGGGGAGCGGGGGGGCCAGATACGCAGTATTTT	CASLPRGAGGPDTQYF
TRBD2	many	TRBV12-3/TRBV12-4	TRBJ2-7	TGTGCCAGCAGTTTAACTTTAGCGGGGAGTCCCTCCTACGAGCAGTACTTC	CASSLTLAGSPSYEQYF
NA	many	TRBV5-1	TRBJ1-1	TGCGCCAGCAGCTCGCAAAGGGCTGAAGCTTTCTTT	CASSSQRAEAFF
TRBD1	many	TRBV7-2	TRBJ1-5	TGTGCCAGCAGCGGGGACAGTTATAGCAATCAGCCCCAGCATTTT	CASSGDSYSNQPQHF
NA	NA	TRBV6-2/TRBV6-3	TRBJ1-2	TGTGCCAGCAGTTACTCGACCTCAAAAATCTATGGCTACACCTTC	CASSYSTSKIYGYTF
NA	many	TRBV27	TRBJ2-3	TGTGCCAGCAGTTTATTCGGGAATGGGGCAACAGATACGCAGTATTTT	CASSLFGNGATDTQYF
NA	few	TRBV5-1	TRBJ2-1	TGCGCCAGCAGCCGGGACCCGGAGTACAATGAGCAGTTCTTC	CASSRDPEYNEQFF
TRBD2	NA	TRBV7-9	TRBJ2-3	TGTGCCAGTCTGCGGGAGGGGGCCCCAGATACGCAGTATTTT	CASLREGAPDTQYF
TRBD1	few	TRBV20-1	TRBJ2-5	TGCAGTGCTAGGGACACCGGGACAGGGGCCCAAGAGACCCAGTACTTC	CSARDTGTGAQETQYF
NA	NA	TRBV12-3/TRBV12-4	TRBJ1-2	TGTGCCAGCAGGCCTCAACGTCAGGGAGTGTTTGGCTACACCTTC	CASRPQRQGVFGYTF
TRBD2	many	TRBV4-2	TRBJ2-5	TGTGCCAGCAGCCTATCTGCGGGGGGCTCCCCTGAGACCCAGTACTTC	CASSLSAGGSPETQYF
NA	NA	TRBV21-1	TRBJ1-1	TGTGCCAGCAGCAAACGATCCCCCCTACCTGAGACAGGGGGACCTGAAGCTTTCTTT	CASSKRSPLPETGGPEAFF
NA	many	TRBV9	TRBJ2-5	TGTGCCAGCAGCGTAGCGAGTTATCAAGAGACCCAGTACTTC	CASSVASYQETQYF
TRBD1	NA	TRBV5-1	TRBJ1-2	TGCGCCAGCAGCTCCAGGACAGGGGCCGCTTATGGCTACACCTTC	CASSSRTGAAYGYTF
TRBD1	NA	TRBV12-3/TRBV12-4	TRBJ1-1	TGTGCCAGCAGTTTTGGGACAGGGGGGACTGAAGCTTTCTTT	CASSFGTGGTEAFF
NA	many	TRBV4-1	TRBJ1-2	TGCGCCAGCAGCCAACCTGGCGGGGGCGATAGAATAAGCGGCTACACCTTC	CASSQPGGGDRISGYTF
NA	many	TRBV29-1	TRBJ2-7	TGCAGCGTTGAGACAATTACCTACGAGCAGTACTTC	CSVETITYEQYF
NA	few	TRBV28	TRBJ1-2	TGTGCCAGCAGTTTCGGGGCGCCGAGCTATGGCTACACCTTC	CASSFGAPSYGYTF
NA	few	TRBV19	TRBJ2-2	TGTGCCAGTAGAATCAACGCGAACACCGGGGAGCTGTTTTTT	CASRINANTGELFF
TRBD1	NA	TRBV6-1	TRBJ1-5	TGTGCCAGCAGCAACCCAGGGGGCCAGCCCCAGCATTTT	CASSNPGGQPQHF
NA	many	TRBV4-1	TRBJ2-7	TGCGCCAGCAGCCAAGATCGGGCCGCATCTTGGGAGCAGTACTTC	CASSQDRAASWEQYF
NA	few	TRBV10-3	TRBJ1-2	TGTGCCATCAGTGAGTCAGGACAGACCTATGGCTACACCTTC	CAISESGQTYGYTF
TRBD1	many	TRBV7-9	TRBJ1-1	TGTGCCCTCACAGCCCCTAAGATGTACAGGGGTGTCACTGAAGCTTTCTTT	CALTAPKMYRGVTEAFF
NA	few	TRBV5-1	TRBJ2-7	TGCGCCAGCAGCTTGGCCGGCAGGTACTACGAGCAGTACTTC	CASSLAGRYYEQYF
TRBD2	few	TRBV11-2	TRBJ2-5	TGTGCCAGCAGCCCCCGCCTGACTAGCACCCCTGAGACCCAGTACTTC	CASSPRLTSTPETQYF
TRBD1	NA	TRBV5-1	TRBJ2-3	TGCGCCAGCAGCACGGGACAGGGAACAGATACGCAGTATTTT	CASSTGQGTDTQYF
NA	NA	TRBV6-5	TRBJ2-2	TGTGCCAGCAGTTACTCGGGGCGGTTTGAGCTGTTTTTT	CASSYSGRFELFF
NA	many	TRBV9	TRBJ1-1	TGTGCCAGCAGCGTAAAACAGCGCACTGAAGCTTTCTTT	CASSVKQRTEAFF
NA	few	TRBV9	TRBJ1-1	TGTGCCAGCAGCCCTCGTGAGAAAGGGGAAGCTTTCTTT	CASSPREKGEAFF
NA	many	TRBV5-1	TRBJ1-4	TGCGCCAGCAGCTTCCTCACCGGGGCGGAAGAACTGTTTTTT	CASSFLTGAEELFF
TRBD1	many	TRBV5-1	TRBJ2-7	TGCGCCAGCAGCTTGTCAGGGGGACGGGACGAGCAGTACTTC	CASSLSGGRDEQYF
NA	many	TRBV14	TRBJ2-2	TGTGCCAGCAGCCAACAGACCACCGGGGAGCTGTTTTTT	CASSQQTTGELFF
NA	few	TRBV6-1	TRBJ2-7	TGTGCCAGCCTATCTTGGGGGAGCTCCTACGAGCAGTACTTC	CASLSWGSSYEQYF
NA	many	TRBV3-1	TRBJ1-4	TGTGCCAGCAGCCAAGCAGGGATCCGACTGTTTTTT	CASSQAGIRLFF
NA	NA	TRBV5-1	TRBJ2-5	TGCGCCAGCAGCTTGATGGGACCGAACCAAGAGACCCAGTACTTC	CASSLMGPNQETQYF
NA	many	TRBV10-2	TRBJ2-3	TGCGCCTCACGAGACAGCGGAAAGTCAGATACGCAGTATTTT	CASRDSGKSDTQYF
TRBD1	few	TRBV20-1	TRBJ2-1	TGCAGTGCTACAGGGGGAGCCCACAATGAGCAGTTCTTC	CSATGGAHNEQFF
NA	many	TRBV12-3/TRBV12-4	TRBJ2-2	TGTGCCAGCAGTTTAGCGCGGTCGGCCGGGGAGCTGTTTTTT	CASSLARSAGELFF
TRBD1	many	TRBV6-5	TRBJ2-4	TGTGCCAGCAGTCAAACAGGGGGGACCAAAAACATTCAGTACTTC	CASSQTGGTKNIQYF
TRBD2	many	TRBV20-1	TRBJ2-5	TGCAGTGCTAGATTCTGGACTAGCACCCAGTACTTC	CSARFWTSTQYF
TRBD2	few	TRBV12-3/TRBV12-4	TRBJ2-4	TGTGCCAGCACTTTGCGGGGGGCAAACATTCAGTACTTC	CASTLRGANIQYF
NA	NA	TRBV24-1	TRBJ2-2	TGTGCCACCAGTGACGGTTGGGGGGCCGGGGAGCTGTTTTTT	CATSDGWGAGELFF
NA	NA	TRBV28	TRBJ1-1	TGTGCCAGCAGTCTCCGCAGCGAGAACACTGAAGCTTTCTTT	CASSLRSENTEAFF
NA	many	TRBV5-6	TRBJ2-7	TGTGCCAGCAGCTACCTTGAAGGCAGGCACTCCTACGAGCAGTACTTC	CASSYLEGRHSYEQYF
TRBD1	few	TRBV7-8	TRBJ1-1	TGTGCCAGCAGCTCCGGGACAGGGCGCACTGAAGCTTTCTTT	CASSSGTGRTEAFF
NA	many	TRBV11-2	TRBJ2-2	TGTGCCAGCAGCTTAGACCCAGGCAGGGCCACCGGGGAGCTGTTTTTT	CASSLDPGRATGELFF
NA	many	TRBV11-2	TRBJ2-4	TGTGCCAGCAGCCCTTCGCCTTGGGGTATTTCGGCCAAAAACATTCAGTACTTC	CASSPSPWGISAKNIQYF
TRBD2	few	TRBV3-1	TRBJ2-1	TGTGCCAGCAGCCCACGACTAGCGGGGGGCTACAATGAGCAGTTCTTC	CASSPRLAGGYNEQFF
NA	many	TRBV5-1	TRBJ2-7	TGCGCCAGCAGCCTGCGGGCGGGGTTAGGCGAGCAGTACTTC	CASSLRAGLGEQYF
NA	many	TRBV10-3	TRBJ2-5	TGTGCCATCAGTGGTTACCAGGAGGAGACCCAGTACTTC	CAISGYQEETQYF
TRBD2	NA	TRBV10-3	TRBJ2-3	TGTGCCATTAGCGGGGGCCCTAGCACAGATACGCAGTATTTT	CAISGGPSTDTQYF
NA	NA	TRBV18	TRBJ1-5	TGTGCCAGCTCACCCGCGGGTCCCAATCAGCCCCAGCATTTT	CASSPAGPNQPQHF